This record looks at one TCR beta chain sequence and its context. Antigen unknown. This CDR3 is built from 12 residues. Germline V lookup: CDR1 SNHLY, CDR2 FYNNEI. V was shortened by 7 bases and J by 6 bases, with 10 bases between the two germline ends. These data come from a study of T cells after yellow fever vaccination. Synthesis of TCR cDNA relied on 5'RACE template switching, which attached a universal primer site and UMIs. TCRdb reprocessed the 5' RACE reads via MiXCR and lists one record per CDR3 protein. The sample has about 120,000 distinct CDR3 sequences; roughly 8.2% are singletons. General study points: At 95% to 97% for CD4 and almost 90% for CD8, most primary-vaccination clones showed up again after the booster. Among all clonotypes, a small share was observed in both CD4 and CD8 compartments.

The V gene is TRBV2, the J gene TRBJ1-5; D call uncertain. The clonotype comes from a man younger than 35 who received the YFV17D yellow fever vaccine. Sequenced material: CD8+ T cells sorted from PBMCs, taken on the day of the yellow fever booster vaccination. CDR3 sequence: CASTIGGQPQHF. The CDR3 nucleotides are TGTGCCAGCACGATCGGAGGTCAGCCCCAGCATTTT.